The 14 T cell receptor beta chains below all came from one sample that was sequenced in a study of regulatory T cells in long-lasting Graves disease. For TCR beta, libraries came from iRepertoire HTBI primers and Arm-PCR of CDR3 regions. TCRdb recomputed calls from the multiplex PCR reads with MiXCR, one row per CDR3 protein. The sample carries about 520,000 distinct CDR3 sequences, about 12% recorded once. The sample's time point: newly diagnosed GD, antithyroid drugs for less than 3 months. After RNA was extracted from PBMCs, the TCR library was made from it. These data also formed part of another study, on T cells in Graves' hyperthyroidism and ophthalmopathy.

The sequences come from peripheral blood mononuclear cells (PBMCs), collected at new diagnosis, from a patient treated with antithyroid drugs. The receptors were gathered from a woman under 40 with Graves disease.

The rearrangement links TRBV4-1 to TRBJ1-1; D remains ambiguous. This CDR3 region has 15 residues. The germline CDR1 and CDR2 sequences are MGHRA and YSYEKL. V shed 2 bases and J shed 5 bases, with 15 bases lying between them. The CDR3 nucleotides read TGCGCCAGCAGCCAACAATCCGGGTTTTGGACTGAAGCTTTCTTT. Translated, it gives CASSQQSGFWTEAFF.

The chain recombines TRBV19 with TRBJ2-7, with D perhaps matching TRBD2 (6 bases). Trimming left V 1 base short and J 1 base short, with 11 bases between. Germline loops: CDR1 LNHDA, CDR2 SQIVND (reference sequence). The CDR3 consists of 15 residues. The CDR3 region is CASSIARDGSYEQYF. In DNA, the CDR3 is TGTGCCAGTAGTATAGCGCGGGACGGTTCCTACGAGCAGTACTTC. The complete variable domain, with remaining parts taken from reference TRBV19 and TRBJ2-7, reads DGGITQSPKYLFRKEGQNVTLSCEQNLNHDAMYWYRQDPGQGLRLIYYSQIVNDFQKGDIAEGYSVSREKKESFPLTVTSAQKNPTAFYLCASSIARDGSYEQYFGPGTRLTVT.

This clonotype was observed at least ten times. The chain employs TRBV30 and TRBJ1-2; 7 nucleotides line up with TRBD1. V lost 0 bases to trimming and J lost 7 bases; unmatched junction nucleotides: 8. The CDR3 length is 14 residues. From germline, CDR1 is GTSNPN and CDR2 SVGIG (reference sequence). Written as DNA, the CDR3 is TGTGCCTGGAGTGTTGAGGGGGCTCTCCGTGGCTACACCTTC. It codes for CAWSVEGALRGYTF. Combining the CDR3 with reference TRBV30 and TRBJ1-2 gives the whole variable domain SQTIHQWPATLVQPVGSPLSLECTVEGTSNPNLYWYRQAAGRGLQLLFYSVGIGQISSEVPQNLSASRPQDRQFILSSKKLLLSDSGFYLCAWSVEGALRGYTFGSGTRLTVV.

There are a few counts of this clonotype. CDR3 nucleotides: TGTGCCAGCAGCTCCCAGGGGGCCGTGGTAGGGTCACCCCTCCACTTT. Its translation is CASSSQGAVVGSPLHF. V gene TRBV7-6 combines with J gene TRBJ1-6, with 8 bases fitting TRBD1. V lost 4 bases and J lost 10; bases outside the gene matches: 12. The CDR3 runs to 16 residues. Germline lookup yields CDR1 SGHVS and CDR2 FNYEAQ. Full variable domain (rest looked up from reference TRBV7-6 and TRBJ1-6): GAGVSQSPRYKVTKRGQDVALRCDPISGHVSLYWYRQALGQGPEFLTYFNYEAQQDKSGLPNDRFSAERPEGSISTLTIQRTEQRDSAMYRCASSSQGAVVGSPLHFGNGTRLTVT.

The gene calls are TRBV30 and TRBJ1-6; D unresolved. The germline V gene has CDR1 GTSNPN and CDR2 SVGIG (reference sequence). V lost 6 bases and J lost 6, with 21 bases in between. This CDR3 contains 16 residues. CDR3 nucleotide sequence: TGTGCCTGCCTAGGAGGGTGGACCGTGCGTAATTCACCCCTCCACTTT. Amino acids: CACLGGWTVRNSPLHF.

In this sample, this clonotype turned up many times. The rearrangement joins TRBV7-9 to TRBJ2-2; no clear D. Trimming stripped 3 bases from V and 2 bases from J, with 4 bases between. There are 13 residues in the CDR3. Germline V CDR1 and CDR2: SEHNR, FQNEAQ (reference sequence). In DNA, the CDR3 is TGTGCCAGCAGCTTTAGCAACACCGGGGAGCTGTTTTTT. Encoded protein: CASSFSNTGELFF.

This clonotype was counted ten times or more. The chain employs TRBV6-1 and TRBJ2-1, with D possibly matching TRBD2 (6 bases). Looked up from germline, CDR1 is MNHNS and CDR2 is SASEGT. This CDR3 contains 20 residues. V was shortened by 6 bases and J by 2 bases, with 29 bases between the two germline ends. CDR3 protein: CASSRPLGPVSDYTYNEQFF. Here the CDR3 DNA reads TGTGCCAGCAGCCGACCCTTAGGCCCGGTTTCGGACTACACCTACAATGAGCAGTTCTTC.

This clonotype has a handful of counts. V is TRBV2 and J is TRBJ1-6; tentative D call: TRBD1 (6 bases). The V end lost 4 bases, the J end lost 6 bases, and 10 bases lay between the germline ends. Germline values: CDR1 SNHLY, CDR2 FYNNEI. The CDR3 has 14 residues. CDR3 region: CASSAGGSNSPLHF. The CDR3 bases are TGTGCCAGCAGTGCTGGGGGCAGTAATTCACCCCTCCACTTT.

The chain couples TRBV12-5 to TRBJ2-7; 10 nucleotides line up with TRBD1. The length of the CDR3 is 15 residues. Germline V gene data show CDR1 as LGHNT and CDR2 as FRNRAP. V lost 5 bases to trimming and J lost 4 bases; unmatched junction nucleotides: 8. The CDR3 coding sequence is TGTGCTAGTGGTCCCTCCGGGACAGGGGCATACGAGCAGTACTTC. This encodes CASGPSGTGAYEQYF.

V usage is TRBV19 and J usage is TRBJ1-6; D gene ambiguous. Germline V gene lookup returns CDR1 LNHDA and CDR2 SQIVND (reference sequence). The CDR3 sequence is 14 residues long. The ends were cut back, 0 bases at V and 10 bases at J, with 10 bases in the middle. CDR3 coding DNA: TGTGCCAGTAGTATAGATATAGGAGACTCACCCCTCCACTTT. Residues: CASSIDIGDSPLHF. Looking up the rest from reference TRBV19 and TRBJ1-6 gives the full variable domain: DGGITQSPKYLFRKEGQNVTLSCEQNLNHDAMYWYRQDPGQGLRLIYYSQIVNDFQKGDIAEGYSVSREKKESFPLTVTSAQKNPTAFYLCASSIDIGDSPLHFGNGTRLTVT.

Many counts were recorded for this clonotype. The rearrangement uses TRBV28 and TRBJ1-5, with 10 bases identical to TRBD1. J was trimmed by 2 bases and V by 5 bases; bases with no gene match: 3. The CDR3 loop spans 15 amino acids. Germline V gene data show CDR1 as MDHEN and CDR2 as SYDVKM. CDR3 amino acids: CASSDRGPGNQPQHF. The DNA of the CDR3 is TGTGCCAGCAGTGACAGGGGGCCTGGCAATCAGCCCCAGCATTTT.

Worth noting for this clonotype: An end of the junction does not agree with germline; a read error may underlie this. The J gene is TRBJ1-5, the V gene TRBV16, with D tentatively TRBD1 (6 bases). CDR1 is KGHSY, CDR2 FQNENV, per germline. CDR3 length: 12 amino acids. This chain's CDR3 is CASSQSPGVTLF. In DNA, the CDR3 is TGTGCCAGCAGCCAATCGCCAGGGGTGACCCTTTTT.

There are many counts of this clonotype. The J gene is TRBJ1-6, the V gene TRBV19; D gene uncertain. CDR3 length: 13 residues. The V end lost 2 bases, the J end lost 6 bases, and 5 bases lay between the germline ends. Germline V gene data show CDR1 as LNHDA and CDR2 as SQIVND (reference sequence). The CDR3 DNA follows: TGTGCCAGTAGTATACTGGGTAATTCACCCCTCCACTTT. It codes for CASSILGNSPLHF. Combining the CDR3 with reference TRBV19 and TRBJ1-6 gives the whole variable domain DGGITQSPKYLFRKEGQNVTLSCEQNLNHDAMYWYRQDPGQGLRLIYYSQIVNDFQKGDIAEGYSVSREKKESFPLTVTSAQKNPTAFYLCASSILGNSPLHFGNGTRLTVT.

This clonotype was found many times. V is TRBV27 and J is TRBJ2-5; D might be TRBD1 (6 bases). Per the germline V gene, CDR1 is MNHEY and CDR2 is SMNVEV (reference sequence). With 8 bases removed from V and 1 base from J, the gap between germline ends came to 14 bases. The CDR3 extends over 14 amino acids. CDR3 sequence reads: CASGFVDSQETQYF. The CDR3, as DNA: TGTGCCAGCGGGTTCGTGGACAGCCAAGAGACCCAGTACTTC.